One sample yielded the 32 T cell receptor beta chains listed below, sequenced in a study of T cells in Graves' hyperthyroidism and ophthalmopathy (dated by TCRdb to about 2019). Preparation of the library involved multiplex PCR. The sequencer was an Illumina HiSeq 2000. The TCR beta CDR3 regions were amplified from RNA transcripts. The TCR CDR3 was subjected to a first round of RT-PCR using the HTBI primer set and the Qiagen OneStep RT-PCR kit. TCRdb trimmed public reads at Q25 via fastp, called clones via MiXCR and kept in-frame beta chains. Records with the same CDR3 protein are collapsed into one entry carrying the most frequent genes and DNA. Here the sample has approximately 360,000 distinct CDR3 sequences; roughly 25% occur a single time. Roughly 70% of the sample lies in the top ten. The specimen was blood. The receptors were gathered from a man over 45 with Graves' hyperthyroidism.

This clonotype was counted only a few times. The chain recombines TRBV20-1 with TRBJ2-5; a possible D gene is TRBD2 (6 bases). Germline CDR1 DFQATT, CDR2 SNEGSKA (reference sequence). The CDR3 has 13 amino acids. Trimming shortened V by 1 base and J by 3 bases, and 9 bases separated the two germline ends. Here the CDR3 DNA reads TGCAGTGCTAGAGTAGCGGCAGAAGAGACCCAGTACTTC. It is translated as CSARVAAEETQYF.

This clonotype was recorded at least ten times. The chain carries TRBV12-3 or TRBV12-4 and TRBJ2-1; D is ambiguous. The CDR3 runs to 12 residues. V was cut by 6 bases and J by 8 bases, with 11 bases left in between. The CDR3 region has the DNA TGTGCCAGCAGCTCCTGGTCGGATGAGCAGTTCTTC. Its translation is CASSSWSDEQFF.

The CDR3 here is CASSLRLAGHNEQFF. For the CDR3, the DNA is TGTGCCAGCAGCTTACGCCTAGCGGGGCACAATGAGCAGTTCTTC. The genes are TRBV7-2 and TRBJ2-1; TRBD2 matches at 9 bases. This CDR3 is built from 15 residues. The junction had 4 bases not matched to a gene; V was cut back by 2 bases and J by 5 bases. Germline CDR1 SGHTA, CDR2 FQGNSA.

The chain uses TRBV24-1 and TRBJ2-2; tentative D call: TRBD2 (5 bases). Deletions cut 1 base from V and 0 bases from J, with 11 bases between. Germline lookup yields CDR1 KGHDR and CDR2 SFDVKD. The CDR3 contains 17 residues. The CDR3: CATSDFGPGTNTGELFF. The CDR3 DNA is TGTGCCACCAGTGATTTTGGCCCGGGAACGAACACCGGGGAGCTGTTTTTT.

With respect to this clonotype: At one of its ends the junction is not consistent with the germline gene, which may arise from a read error. The chain is built from TRBV20-1 and TRBJ2-3; 8 nucleotides agree with TRBD2. This CDR3 region has 14 residues. CDR1 is DFQATT, CDR2 SNEGSKA, per germline (reference sequence). CDR3 nucleotides: TGCGGTGCTAGCGGAGCGGGGGCCACAGATACGCAGTATTTT. Translating it yields CGASGAGATDTQYF.

In regard to this clonotype: Being one base from a much bigger clone, this may be a read error. The rearrangement uses TRBV3-1 and TRBJ2-1; D gene unclear. The CDR3 sequence is 15 residues long. Germline values: CDR1 LGHDT, CDR2 YNNKEL (reference sequence). The CDR3, as DNA: TGTGCCAGCAGCCAAGATAGTAGCTCCTACAATGAGCAGCTCTTC. Translated, it gives CASSQDSSSYNEQLF.

This clonotype was seen ten or more times. The chain recombines TRBV28 with TRBJ2-3; 8 bases agree with TRBD2. This CDR3 contains 16 residues. J was trimmed by 4 bases and V by 3 bases; bases with no gene match: 9. Germline V gene sequence: CDR1 MDHEN, CDR2 SYDVKM. The CDR3 DNA is TGTGCCAGCAGTTTGGAGGCCGGGAGGGCTGCAGATACGCAGTATTTT. Its translation: CASSLEAGRAADTQYF.

This chain uses TRBV30 with TRBJ1-2; no reliable D call. Germline V gene lookup returns CDR1 GTSNPN and CDR2 SVGIG (reference sequence). This CDR3 is 11 amino acids long. The V end was cut by 2 bases, the J end by 8 bases, with 9 bases between. CDR3 bases: TGTGCCTGGAGTACCCTGCTGGGCTACACCTTC. Protein: CAWSTLLGYTF.

The chain carries TRBV14 and TRBJ2-7, with a weak D call TRBD2 (6 bases). The germline gives CDR1 SGHDN, CDR2 FVKESK. The V and J ends lost 4 bases and 2 bases respectively, with 9 bases between them. The CDR3 loop spans 13 amino acids. The CDR3 sequence is CASSRAGTYEQYF. The CDR3 DNA is TGTGCCAGCAGCCGAGCGGGTACCTACGAGCAGTACTTC.

The chain is built from TRBV12-3 or TRBV12-4 and TRBJ2-7, with 8 positions matching TRBD1. The CDR3 is made up of 15 amino acids. Trimming at V came to 5 bases and at J to 4 bases, leaving 10 bases not matched to a gene. CDR3 DNA: TGTGCCAGCAGTCCTGGAGGACAGGGCGAGTACGAGCAGTACTTC. This sequence encodes CASSPGGQGEYEQYF.

This clonotype came up a few times. V gene TRBV9 combines with J gene TRBJ2-2; D may be TRBD2 (6 bases). Germline loops: CDR1 SGDLS, CDR2 YYNGEE. The germline V and J ends were trimmed by 1 base and 3 bases, with 16 bases remaining between them. This CDR3 spans 17 amino acids. CDR3 residues: CASSVTNRAGYTGELFF. The CDR3 coding sequence is TGTGCCAGCAGCGTAACTAATCGTGCGGGATACACCGGGGAGCTGTTTTTT.

The rearrangement joins TRBV5-1 to TRBJ2-2; D possibly uses TRBD1 or TRBD2 (5 bases each). In germline, CDR1 is SGHRS, CDR2 YFSETQ. Trimming shortened V by 3 bases and J by 0 bases, and 15 bases separated the two germline ends. CDR3 length: 17 residues. CDR3 sequence (DNA): TGCGCCAGCAGCTCCGGACTCGTAGGGGCGAACACCGGGGAGCTGTTTTTT. Translation gives CASSSGLVGANTGELFF.

The chain combines TRBV6-5 with TRBJ2-1, with unresolved D. Trimming removed 3 bases from V and 6 bases from J, with 3 bases in between. There are 11 residues in the CDR3. Germline V gene sequence: CDR1 MNHEY, CDR2 SVGAGI. The CDR3 nucleotides read TGTGCCAGCAGTTATCGCAATGAGCAGTTCTTC. This codes for CASSYRNEQFF.

This chain's CDR3 is CASSEAGMGETQYF. CDR3 nucleotide sequence: TGTGCCAGCAGTGAAGCGGGGATGGGGGAGACCCAGTACTTC. J is TRBJ2-5 and V is TRBV6-1, with no clear D. This CDR3 is built from 14 residues. V was clipped by 0 bases and J by 5 bases, with 10 bases between them. Germline V CDR1 and CDR2: MNHNS, SASEGT.

There are a few counts of this clonotype. The chain is built from TRBV14 and TRBJ2-5; no definite D call. This CDR3 has 15 residues. CDR1 and CDR2 (germline): SGHDN, FVKESK. Trimming removed 0 bases from V and 10 bases from J, with 18 bases in between. The CDR3, as DNA: TGTGCCAGCAGCCAAGATTCTAATCCAGGAAATGGCCAGTACTTC. Amino acid sequence: CASSQDSNPGNGQYF.

This clonotype was observed a few times. This chain joins TRBV12-3 or TRBV12-4 and TRBJ1-2; 7 bases line up with TRBD1. There are 14 residues in the CDR3. J lost 1 base, V lost 6 bases, and 5 bases had no gene match. The CDR3 reads CASSFGTDNYGYTF. The CDR3 region has the DNA TGTGCCAGCAGCTTCGGGACAGATAACTATGGCTACACCTTC.

This clonotype showed up many times. The V call is TRBV11-2, the J call TRBJ1-1; unclear D gene. Germline CDR1 SGHAT, CDR2 FQNNGV. The ends were cut back, 4 bases at V and 4 bases at J, with 19 bases in the middle. The CDR3 runs to 16 residues. CDR3 sequence (DNA): TGTGCCAGCAGCTATGTTGTGGCAGGTAGGAGCACTGAAGCTTTCTTT. This encodes CASSYVVAGRSTEAFF.

This clonotype was observed a few times. Here the CDR3 DNA reads TGTGCCAGCAGCCAAGGCTCGACAGGGTACTACTACGAGCAGTACTTC. It encodes CASSQGSTGYYYEQYF. The J gene is TRBJ2-7, the V gene TRBV3-1; 7 bases are a match to TRBD1. The junction had 9 bases not matched to a gene; V was cut back by 1 base and J by 3 bases. The CDR3 length is 16 residues. The V gene's germline CDR1 is LGHDT and CDR2 YNNKEL (reference sequence).

This clonotype occurred a few times. The chain has TRBV3-1 and TRBJ2-7; no reliable D call. With 0 bases removed from V and 0 bases from J, the gap between germline ends came to 9 bases. The CDR3 covers 15 residues. Germline V gives CDR1 LGHDT, CDR2 YNNKEL (reference sequence). The CDR3 DNA sequence: TGTGCCAGCAGCCAAGAACTCGGTGGCTCCTACGAGCAGTACTTC. Its protein is CASSQELGGSYEQYF.

This clonotype has just a few counts. This rearrangement joins TRBV2 to TRBJ2-2; no firm D call. The germline gives CDR1 SNHLY, CDR2 FYNNEI. This CDR3 has 14 residues. V lost 3 bases to trimming and J lost 0 bases, with 5 bases between them. The CDR3 DNA reads as TGTGCCAGCAGTGACCAAGCGAACACCGGGGAGCTGTTTTTT. Translated, it gives CASSDQANTGELFF.

The chain uses TRBV28 and TRBJ1-2, with D unresolved. V was cut by 6 bases and J by 3 bases, with 11 bases left in between. The CDR3 covers 13 residues. Germline CDR1 is MDHEN and CDR2 is SYDVKM. The CDR3 loop reads CASSPKRDYGYTF. The CDR3 coding sequence is TGTGCCAGCAGCCCAAAGCGGGACTATGGCTACACCTTC.

Many counts were recorded for this clonotype. This CDR3 is CSARDVARYQETQYF. The CDR3 nucleotides read TGCAGTGCTAGAGATGTGGCCAGGTACCAAGAGACCCAGTACTTC. J is TRBJ2-5 and V is TRBV20-1; no firm D call. From germline, CDR1 is DFQATT and CDR2 SNEGSKA (reference sequence). V was cut by 0 bases and J by 0 bases, with 11 bases left in between. CDR3 size: 15 residues.

This clonotype was recorded at least ten times. CDR3 sequence (DNA): TGTGCCAGCAGCCTCCAAGCGGGAGATTCCTACGAGCAGTACTTC. Amino acids: CASSLQAGDSYEQYF. The rearrangement joins TRBV7-2 to TRBJ2-7; 8 bases are shared with TRBD2. V was clipped by 5 bases and J by 1 base; unmatched bases: 7. The CDR3 sequence is 15 residues long. The V gene's germline CDR1 is SGHTA and CDR2 FQGNSA.

This clonotype was seen just once. The chain combines TRBV5-1 with TRBJ1-6; possible D gene TRBD1, 5 bases. The CDR3 consists of 16 residues. CDR1 is SGHRS, CDR2 YFSETQ, per germline. The V end was cut by 4 bases, the J end by 7 bases, with 18 bases between. This CDR3 is CASSQGGGVINSPLHF. In DNA form, the CDR3 reads TGCGCCAGCAGCCAAGGCGGGGGGGTTATAAATTCACCCCTCCACTTT.

This clonotype showed up many times. J is TRBJ2-7 and V is TRBV7-2; 7 bases match TRBD1. V gave up 2 bases and J gave up 7 bases; unmatched junction bases: 8. The V gene's germline CDR1 is SGHTA and CDR2 FQGNSA. The CDR3 extends over 14 amino acids. The CDR3 reads CASSLKRGPGEQYF. The CDR3 nucleotides read TGTGCCAGCAGCTTAAAGAGGGGGCCGGGGGAGCAGTACTTC.

This clonotype has just a few counts. The genes are TRBV4-1 and TRBJ2-7; possibly TRBD1 for D (5 bases). The CDR3 is 16 amino acids. Germline CDR1 and CDR2: MGHRA and YSYEKL. The V and J ends lost 1 base and 2 bases respectively, with 15 bases between them. The CDR3 DNA reads as TGCGCCAGCAGCCAAGGTATGGTACAGGTCACCTACGAGCAGTACTTC. Amino acids: CASSQGMVQVTYEQYF.

The sample holds many counts of this clonotype. The V call is TRBV7-9, the J call TRBJ2-7; 7 bases align to TRBD1. From germline, CDR1 is SEHNR and CDR2 FQNEAQ (reference sequence). The CDR3 loop spans 13 amino acids. Unmatched junction bases numbered 3, after V lost 2 bases and J lost 5 bases. CDR3 region: CASSLQGVHEQYF. CDR3 in DNA: TGTGCCAGCAGCTTACAGGGGGTGCACGAGCAGTACTTC. The complete variable domain, with remaining parts taken from reference TRBV7-9 and TRBJ2-7, reads DTGVSQNPRHKITKRGQNVTFRCDPISEHNRLYWYRQTLGQGPEFLTYFQNEAQLEKSRLLSDRFSAERPKGSFSTLEIQRTEQGDSAMYLCASSLQGVHEQYFGPGTRLTVT.

CDR3 coding DNA: TGTGCCAGCATATCGGACACTGAAGCTTTCTTT. Residues: CASISDTEAFF. V usage is TRBV13 and J usage is TRBJ1-1; no firm D call. Germline CDR1 reads PRHDT; CDR2 reads FYEKMQ (reference sequence). Trimming stripped 7 bases from V and 3 bases from J, with 6 bases between. The CDR3 loop spans 11 amino acids.

To note about this clonotype: A much larger clone differs by one base, so this may be a read error. The conserved phenylalanine or tryptophan is not found at the CDR3 terminus, so this likely reflects a read error. The chain combines TRBV7-3 with TRBJ2-3, with 7 nucleotides matching TRBD1. Looked up from germline, CDR1 is SGHTA and CDR2 is FQGTGA. The CDR3 extends over 15 amino acids. The V segment lost 5 bases and the J segment 0 bases; nucleotides outside the gene matches: 5. DNA for the CDR3: TGTGCCAGCAGCCCACAGGGGATGAGCACAGATACGCAGTATTCT. It codes for CASSPQGMSTDTQYS.

V is TRBV27 and J is TRBJ1-2; 7 nucleotides agree with TRBD1. The CDR3 is 15 residues long. Germline V lookup: CDR1 MNHEY, CDR2 SMNVEV (reference sequence). V gave up 0 bases and J gave up 7 bases; unmatched junction bases: 8. The CDR3 protein is CASSLSLETGFGYTF. CDR3 nucleotide sequence: TGTGCCAGCAGTTTATCGCTAGAGACAGGGTTTGGCTACACCTTC.

The table lists this clonotype with many counts. This chain connects TRBV3-1 to TRBJ2-1; weak D call: TRBD1 (5 bases). The CDR3 has 12 amino acids. Looked up from germline, CDR1 is LGHDT and CDR2 is YNNKEL (reference sequence). Trimming left V 1 base short and J 8 bases short, with 6 bases between. CDR3 DNA: TGTGCCAGCAGCCAAGGGGGCTATGAGCAGTTCTTC. Encoded protein: CASSQGGYEQFF.

This clonotype was counted between two and nine times. V is TRBV6-2 or TRBV6-3 and J is TRBJ2-1, with 12 bases identical to TRBD2. Unmatched junction bases numbered 1, after V lost 1 base and J lost 0 bases. Germline CDR1 and CDR2: MNHEY and SVGEGT. This CDR3 has 17 amino acids. CDR3 nucleotide sequence: TGTGCCAGCAGTTACTGGACTAGCGGGAACTCCTACAATGAGCAGTTCTTC. Its protein product is CASSYWTSGNSYNEQFF.